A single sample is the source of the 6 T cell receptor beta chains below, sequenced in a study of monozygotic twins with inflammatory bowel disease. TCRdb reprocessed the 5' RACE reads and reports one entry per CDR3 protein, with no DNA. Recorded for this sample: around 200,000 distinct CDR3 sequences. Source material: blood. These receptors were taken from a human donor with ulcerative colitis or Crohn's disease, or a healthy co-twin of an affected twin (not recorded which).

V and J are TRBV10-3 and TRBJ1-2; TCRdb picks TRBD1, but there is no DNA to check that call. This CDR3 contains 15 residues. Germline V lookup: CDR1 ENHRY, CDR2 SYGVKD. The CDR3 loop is CAISGRDRVNYGYTF.

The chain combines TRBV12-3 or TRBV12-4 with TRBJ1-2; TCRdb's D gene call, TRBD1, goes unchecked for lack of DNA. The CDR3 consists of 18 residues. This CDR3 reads CASSPHQDRGPKVYGYTF.

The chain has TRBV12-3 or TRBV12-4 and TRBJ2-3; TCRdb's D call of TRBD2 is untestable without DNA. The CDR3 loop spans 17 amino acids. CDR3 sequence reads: CASSFILAGATTDTQYF.

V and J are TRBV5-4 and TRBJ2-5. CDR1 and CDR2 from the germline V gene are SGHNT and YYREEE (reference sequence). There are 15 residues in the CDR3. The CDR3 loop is CASSSKRLYQETQYF. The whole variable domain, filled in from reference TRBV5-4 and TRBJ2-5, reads ETGVTQSPTHLIKTRGQQVTLRCSSQSGHNTVSWYQQALGQGPQFIFQYYREEENGRGNFPPRFSGLQFPNYSSELNVNALELDDSALYLCASSSKRLYQETQYFGPGTRLLVL.

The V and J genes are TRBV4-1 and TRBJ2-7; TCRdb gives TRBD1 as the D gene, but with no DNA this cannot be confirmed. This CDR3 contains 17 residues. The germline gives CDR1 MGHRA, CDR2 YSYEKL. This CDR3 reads CASSQEFPEGPYYEQYF.

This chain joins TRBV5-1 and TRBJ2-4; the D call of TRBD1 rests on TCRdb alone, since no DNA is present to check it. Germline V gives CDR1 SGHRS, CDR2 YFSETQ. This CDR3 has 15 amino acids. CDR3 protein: CASSPGQGDKNIQYF.